The T cell receptor (beta chain) under discussion was sequenced for a study of shared clonotypes between healthy human individuals. Some clones are missing from TCRdb's copy, which holds only in-frame ones; the method was immunoSEQ multiplex PCR. The sample gives around 1.1 million clones, 78% of which show up once; 0.6% to 0.75% is in the top ten. The TCR sequence derives from a young man in good health. Some clones in this sample may be carry-over from other donors' samples. The sequencing sample was made of memory CD4+ T cells from PBMCs. Regarding subset: CD45RA-negative fraction.

Here the CDR3 reads CASSEAQRAGNTEAFF. For the CDR3, the DNA is TGTGCCAGCAGTGAAGCGCAACGAGCCGGGAACACTGAAGCTTTCTTT. The V and J genes are TRBV2 and TRBJ1-1; no clear D. Germline V gene data show CDR1 as SNHLY and CDR2 as FYNNEI. This CDR3 is 16 amino acids long. Trimming removed 0 bases from V and 1 base from J, with 12 bases in between.